This record looks at one TCR beta chain sequence and its context. The data were produced by immunoSEQ multiplex PCR, yet TCRdb's version contains in-frame clones alone and is incomplete. The sample shows some 80,000 clones, about 96% of them seen only once. The source of the sample is a study of technical replicates of blood from a few donors. CDR3 length: 13 amino acids. From germline, CDR1 is SGHDT and CDR2 YYEEEE. Trimming shortened V by 2 bases and J by 3 bases, and 9 bases separated the two germline ends. The sequenced material came from T cells isolated from PBMCs. This receptor was identified in a human donor in good health. The chain joins TRBV5-6 to TRBJ2-7; perhaps TRBD2 as D (6 bases). CDR3 DNA sequence: TGTGCCAGCAGCTTCTTCGGGGGCTACGAGCAGTACTTC. Translating it yields CASSFFGGYEQYF.